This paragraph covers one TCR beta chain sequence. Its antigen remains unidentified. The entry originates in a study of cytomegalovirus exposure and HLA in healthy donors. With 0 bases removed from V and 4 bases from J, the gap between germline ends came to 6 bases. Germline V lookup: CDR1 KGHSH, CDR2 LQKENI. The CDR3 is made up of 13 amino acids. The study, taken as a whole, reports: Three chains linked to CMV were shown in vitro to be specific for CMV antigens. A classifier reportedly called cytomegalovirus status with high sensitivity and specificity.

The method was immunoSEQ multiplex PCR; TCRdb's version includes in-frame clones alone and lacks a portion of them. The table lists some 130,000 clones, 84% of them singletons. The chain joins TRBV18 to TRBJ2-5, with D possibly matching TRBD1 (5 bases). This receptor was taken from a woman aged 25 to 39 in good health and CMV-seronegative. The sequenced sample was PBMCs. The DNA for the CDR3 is TGTGCCAGCTCACCACCAGGGGCAGAGACCCAGTACTTC. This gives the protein CASSPPGAETQYF.